Listed below are T cell receptor beta chains from one sample, sequenced in a study of T cells in Graves' hyperthyroidism and ophthalmopathy. TCRdb itself ran the multiplex PCR reads through MiXCR, one entry per CDR3 protein. In the table there are about 500,000 distinct CDR3 sequences, about 15% of which are singletons. Source material: blood. Receptors originate from a woman under 30 with Graves' hyperthyroidism. CDR3s include the opening cysteine and the closing phenylalanine or tryptophan. The D gene is left open where the match is weak. Rows give clone size only sometimes, using once, few, many, or a class for an expanded clone.

TGTGCCAGCAGGGCCCCCACGTTCCCGACAGGGGGTCAGCCCCAGCATTTT | CASRAPTFPTGGQPQHF | TRBJ1-5 | TRBV6-1 | TRBD1 | -
TGTGCCAGCAGTGAGGCCGGGACAGGGAATTCACCCCTCCACTTT | CASSEAGTGNSPLHF | TRBJ1-6 | TRBV6-1 | TRBD1 | -
TGTGCCAGCAGCTCAAGGGACGGACGCTCTGGAAACACCATATATTTT | CASSSRDGRSGNTIYF | TRBJ1-3 | TRBV11-3 | - | many
TGCGCCAGCGGGGACGGTGTAGACACTGAAGCTTTCTTT | CASGDGVDTEAFF | TRBJ1-1 | TRBV5-1 | - | many
TGTGCCAGCAGTTACACCTCGTCAGCTACTGACAATGAGCAGTTCTTC | CASSYTSSATDNEQFF | TRBJ2-1 | TRBV6-2/TRBV6-3 | - | -
TGCGCCAGCAGCTTGATCGTGGGTGAAAAACTGTTTTTT | CASSLIVGEKLFF | TRBJ1-4 | TRBV5-1 | - | many
TGTGCCAGCAGCTTCAGGGGGCCTAATGAGCAGTTCTTC | CASSFRGPNEQFF | TRBJ2-1 | TRBV11-2 | TRBD1 | -
TGTGCCAGCAGCGTAGAACTAGCATTAATGGATGAGCAGTTCTTC | CASSVELALMDEQFF | TRBJ2-1 | TRBV9 | - | many
TGTGCCACGCCGGGACAGTCCGAGACTACCGGGGAGCTGTTTTTT | CATPGQSETTGELFF | TRBJ2-2 | TRBV19 | TRBD1 | many
TGCAGTGCCCAGCCCCGACGGGGGCACTTGGGCTACACCTTC | CSAQPRRGHLGYTF | TRBJ1-2 | TRBV20-1 | - | many
TGCGCCAGAAGCTTGGGGGGCGCGGGGATTGGCTACACCTTC | CARSLGGAGIGYTF | TRBJ1-2 | TRBV5-1 | - | -
TGTGCCAGCTCACCAGGATTGGGTGAAAAACTGTTTTTT | CASSPGLGEKLFF | TRBJ1-4 | TRBV18 | - | many
TGCAGTGTTTACCATTCAGGATTAAACTATGGCTACACCTTC | CSVYHSGLNYGYTF | TRBJ1-2 | TRBV20-1 | - | many
TGTGCCACCAGTGATTTTGCGTCTCAGGAGCAGTTCTTC | CATSDFASQEQFF | TRBJ2-1 | TRBV24-1 | - | many
TGTGCCAGCAGCCCGATGGGGAGGGAGAGTGGCACCGGGGAGCTGTTTTTT | CASSPMGRESGTGELFF | TRBJ2-2 | TRBV7-3 | TRBD2 | -
TGCAGTGCTAGACAAGTTCGGAGGACTAGCCTTTCCTACGAGCAGTACTTC | CSARQVRRTSLSYEQYF | TRBJ2-7 | TRBV20-1 | TRBD2 | -
TGTGCCAGCCAACAGGGGGTCGAAGAGACCCAGTACTTC | CASQQGVEETQYF | TRBJ2-5 | TRBV7-9 | TRBD1 | many
TGTGCCAGCAGTTTATCTACTAGCGGGAGGGCCGGGAATGAGCAGTTCTTC | CASSLSTSGRAGNEQFF | TRBJ2-1 | TRBV12-3/TRBV12-4 | TRBD2 | many
TGTGCCAGCAGCTCCAGGACTAACGGGAGGTCGGATACGCAGTATTTT | CASSSRTNGRSDTQYF | TRBJ2-3 | TRBV7-2 | TRBD2 | -
TGCAGTGCTAGAAAGGGGTTCCTCTCCTACAATGAGCAGTTCTTC | CSARKGFLSYNEQFF | TRBJ2-1 | TRBV20-1 | - | many
TGTGCCAGCAGCAGAGGACTAGCGGGGATCGAGCAGTACTTC | CASSRGLAGIEQYF | TRBJ2-7 | TRBV2 | TRBD2 | few
TGCAGTGCTTCTTATAGCGGGAGTGGATCCTACGAGCAGTACTTC | CSASYSGSGSYEQYF | TRBJ2-7 | TRBV20-1 | TRBD2 | few
TGCAGCGTTCCCCCAGTGCCTGGACAGGGAAACAATGAGCAGTTCTTC | CSVPPVPGQGNNEQFF | TRBJ2-1 | TRBV29-1 | TRBD1 | many
TGTGCCAGCTCCAAAACACAGGGGGCTAGTTCGGGTGAGCAGTTCTTC | CASSKTQGASSGEQFF | TRBJ2-1 | TRBV6-1 | TRBD1 | -
TGTGCCAGCAATGAAGGGACATATCAGCCCCAGCATTTT | CASNEGTYQPQHF | TRBJ1-5 | TRBV6-1 | - | -
TGTGCCAGCAGTTTGAGACCGGGACAGGGGGCTAGCGAGACCCAGTACTTC | CASSLRPGQGASETQYF | TRBJ2-5 | TRBV12-3/TRBV12-4 | TRBD1 | -
TGCGCCAGCAGCCCACACCAAGAGACCCAGTACTTC | CASSPHQETQYF | TRBJ2-5 | TRBV5-1 | - | many
TGTGCCATCAGTTCCCCAACAGGGGTGGCGGCTTTCTTT | CAISSPTGVAAFF | TRBJ1-1 | TRBV10-3 | TRBD1 | few
TGTGCCTCCTCCTCCGGGGAGAGCTCCTACGAGCAGTACTTC | CASSSGESSYEQYF | TRBJ2-7 | TRBV11-3 | - | many
TGTGCCAGCAGCCAAATGGGGACAGGGGCCACTGAAGCTTTCTTT | CASSQMGTGATEAFF | TRBJ1-1 | TRBV13 | TRBD1 | -
TGTGCCAGCAGCTTGCTGGACTGGGCCATTCGTAGCACAGATACGCAGTATTTT | CASSLLDWAIRSTDTQYF | TRBJ2-3 | TRBV5-6 | - | many
TGTGCCAGTAGTACACCAAACACAGATACGCAGTATTTT | CASSTPNTDTQYF | TRBJ2-3 | TRBV19 | - | many
TGCAGTGCTGCCGGGACAGCCTATGGCTACACCTTC | CSAAGTAYGYTF | TRBJ1-2 | TRBV20-1 | TRBD1 | many
TGCAGCGTTGACGAGGGGTCGACTGAAGCTTTCTTT | CSVDEGSTEAFF | TRBJ1-1 | TRBV29-1 | - | many
TGCAGCTCCCGGGGGGGTATCGGTGGAAACACCATATATTTT | CSSRGGIGGNTIYF | TRBJ1-3 | TRBV29-1 | - | many
TGCGCCAGCAGCACGGGACTAGCGGGAGGTTCCCCCCTAGGAGAGCAGTACTTC | CASSTGLAGGSPLGEQYF | TRBJ2-7 | TRBV5-1 | TRBD2 | -
TGTGCCAGCAGTTACTCGGGGGATGCTCCTGGAAACACCATATATTTT | CASSYSGDAPGNTIYF | TRBJ1-3 | TRBV6-5 | - | many
TGTGCCAGCAGTTTTCGACAGGGGGCAGTAGGTGAGCAGTTCTTC | CASSFRQGAVGEQFF | TRBJ2-1 | TRBV27 | TRBD1 | -
TGCGCCAGCAGCTCCATGACGAACGTCGGGGAGACCCAGTACTTC | CASSSMTNVGETQYF | TRBJ2-5 | TRBV5-1 | - | many
TGTGCCAGCAGCAACAGACTAGCGGGAAGATACACAGATACGCAGTATTTT | CASSNRLAGRYTDTQYF | TRBJ2-3 | TRBV11-3 | TRBD2 | many
TGCGCCAGCAGCCAATTTGGGGCGTCTCAGCCCCAGCATTTT | CASSQFGASQPQHF | TRBJ1-5 | TRBV4-1 | - | -
TGTGCCAGCAGCTTCATAGCAGCCGGGGGCACAGATACGCAGTATTTT | CASSFIAAGGTDTQYF | TRBJ2-3 | TRBV7-3 | - | few
TGTGCCAGCAGGGCTAGCGGGAGAAGCACAGATACGCAGTATTTT | CASRASGRSTDTQYF | TRBJ2-3 | TRBV6-2/TRBV6-3 | TRBD2 | few
TGTGCCAGCAGTTACTCGATACCTTGGGCGGGAGGCTACAATGAGCAGTTCTTC | CASSYSIPWAGGYNEQFF | TRBJ2-1 | TRBV6-5 | TRBD2 | many